The 31 T cell receptor beta chains below were found in one sample sequenced in a study of blood T cell repertoires in COVID-19. Here immunoSEQ multiplex PCR was the method, and the copy in TCRdb shows in-frame clones only, minus some. The sample lists about 350,000 clones; about 90% were seen once. Material for sequencing was peripheral blood. The receptors here all came from a woman under 30 who had recovered from COVID-19.

Turning to this clone: The identical CDR3 is also encoded by other nucleotide sequences in the sample. The gene calls are TRBV7-6 and TRBJ1-3; D is unclear. The CDR3 totals 15 residues. V was trimmed by 1 base and J by 4 bases, leaving 11 bases between them. Germline values: CDR1 SGHVS, CDR2 FNYEAQ. CDR3: CASSLEVRSGNTIYF. CDR3 coding DNA: TGTGCCAGCAGCTTAGAAGTCAGATCCGGAAACACCATATATTTT.

The chain links TRBV10-3 to TRBJ1-2, with 8 bases that match TRBD1. With 2 bases clipped from V and 2 bases from J, the junction kept 7 bases outside the gene matches. The CDR3 sequence is 16 residues long. Germline V gene sequence: CDR1 ENHRY, CDR2 SYGVKD. The CDR3, as DNA: TGTGCCATCAGTGAGCCTATACGGACAGGGAACTATGGCTACACCTTC. Its translation is CAISEPIRTGNYGYTF.

This clone was observed once. CDR3 sequence (DNA): TGTGCCAGCAGCTTAGCCAGGGAGGGAGAATATGGCTACACCTTC. It is translated as CASSLAREGEYGYTF. The V and J genes are TRBV11-3 and TRBJ1-2; D is perhaps TRBD1 (5 bases). Trimming removed 1 base from V and 5 bases from J, with 14 bases in between. The CDR3 sequence is 15 residues long. The germline CDR1 and CDR2 sequences are SGHNT and YENEEA.

This chain connects TRBV29-1 to TRBJ2-5; D is possibly TRBD2 (6 bases). The CDR3 extends over 13 amino acids. Germline V gene lookup returns CDR1 SQVTM and CDR2 ANQGSEA. V was pared by 5 bases and J by 4 bases, with 14 bases between. The CDR3 nucleotides are TGCAGCGTTAGGGACTCGCGGGGAGAGACCCAGTACTTC. Translation: CSVRDSRGETQYF.

The CDR3 sequence: CASSLTRGGETQYF. CDR3 coding DNA: TGTGCCAGCAGTCTAACGCGGGGCGGAGAGACCCAGTACTTC. The genes are TRBV2 and TRBJ2-5; weak D call: TRBD2 (6 bases). Germline loops: CDR1 SNHLY, CDR2 FYNNEI. V gave up 5 bases and J gave up 4 bases, with 14 bases separating them. The CDR3 totals 14 residues.

This chain connects TRBV24-1 to TRBJ2-6, with TRBD1 as a possible D gene (6 bases). This CDR3 is 16 amino acids long. Germline V gene sequence: CDR1 KGHDR, CDR2 SFDVKD. Trimming left V 3 bases short and J 4 bases short, with 12 bases between. The CDR3 is CATSDDSGTGANVLTF. In nucleotides, the CDR3 is TGTGCCACCAGTGATGACTCCGGGACAGGGGCCAACGTCCTGACTTTC.

V usage is TRBV29-1 and J usage is TRBJ1-1, with D possibly being TRBD1 (6 bases). V lost 7 bases to trimming and J lost 0 bases, with 15 bases between them. CDR1 and CDR2 (germline): SQVTM, ANQGSEA. This CDR3 has 14 residues. This chain's CDR3 is CSALTGIMNTEAFF. Here the CDR3 DNA reads TGCAGCGCCCTAACAGGGATCATGAACACTGAAGCTTTCTTT.

This chain links TRBV5-6 with TRBJ1-1, with 8 nucleotides matching TRBD1. The V gene end was trimmed by 4 bases and the J gene end by 0 bases; junction bases not matched to a gene: 8. Germline-derived CDR1 and CDR2 are SGHDT and YYEEEE. This CDR3 is built from 16 residues. Written as DNA, the CDR3 is TGTGCCAGCAGCCTAGACAGGGGAGCGTTGAACACTGAAGCTTTCTTT. Translation: CASSLDRGALNTEAFF.

The chain couples TRBV12-1 to TRBJ2-7; the listed D gene, TRBD2, was not tested against the DNA. TRBV12-1 is a pseudogene locus. The CDR3 extends over 15 amino acids. The chain's CDR3 is CASSWTSRRAYEQYV. The CDR3 DNA sequence: TGTGCCAGCAGCTGGACTAGTAGGCGAGCCTACGAGCAGTACGTC.

This chain links TRBV3-1 (or the pseudogene TRBV3-2) with TRBJ2-3, with 10 positions matching TRBD2. The length of the CDR3 is 17 residues. Losses at the gene ends were 4 bases for V and 4 bases for J; bases not matched to a gene: 11. The germline V gene has CDR1 LGHDT and CDR2 YNNKEL (reference sequence). CDR3 DNA: TGTGCCAGCAGCCTATACCCTAGCGGGAGTAACTCAGATACGCAGTATTTT. Its protein is CASSLYPSGSNSDTQYF.

The J gene is TRBJ1-3, the V gene TRBV5-6, with D unresolved. Germline loops: CDR1 SGHDT, CDR2 YYEEEE. V was shortened by 0 bases and J by 2 bases, with 15 bases between the two germline ends. This CDR3 spans 17 amino acids. DNA of the CDR3: TGTGCCAGCAGCTTGGTAGGTCGTCGGGGTACTGGAAACACCATATATTTT. It translates to CASSLVGRRGTGNTIYF.

V and J are TRBV6-5 and TRBJ2-1; D not certain. Germline V gene data show CDR1 as MNHEY and CDR2 as SVGAGI. The CDR3 extends over 11 amino acids. V shed 6 bases and J shed 4 bases, with 4 bases lying between them. The CDR3 DNA follows: TGTGCCAGCAGCATTTACAATGAGCAGTTCTTC. Translation: CASSIYNEQFF.

The V and J genes are TRBV2 and TRBJ2-7; 8 nucleotides agree with TRBD1. CDR3 length: 17 amino acids. J gave up 3 bases and V 7 bases, and 17 bases lay outside the gene matches. Germline CDR1 is SNHLY and CDR2 is FYNNEI. This CDR3 is CASMGTAPGGQYYEQYV. DNA of the CDR3: TGTGCCAGCATGGGGACAGCCCCAGGGGGCCAATACTACGAGCAGTACGTC.

The V call is TRBV27, the J call TRBJ2-2; 9 nucleotides align to TRBD1. After removal of 5 bases from V and 4 bases from J, the junction contained 8 bases not matched to a gene. The CDR3 sequence is 16 residues long. Germline-derived CDR1 and CDR2 are MNHEY and SMNVEV (reference sequence). CDR3 residues: CASSPITQGATGELFF. In nucleotides, the CDR3 is TGTGCCAGCAGTCCAATAACACAGGGGGCCACCGGGGAGCTGTTTTTT.

The rearrangement joins TRBV9 to TRBJ2-3; maybe TRBD2 (5 bases). Germline V gene lookup returns CDR1 SGDLS and CDR2 YYNGEE. This CDR3 comprises 15 residues. With 0 bases removed from V and 1 base from J, the gap between germline ends came to 9 bases. The CDR3: CASSVEGVGTDTQYF. DNA of the CDR3: TGTGCCAGCAGCGTAGAGGGAGTAGGCACAGATACGCAGTATTTT.

The chain links TRBV3-1 (or the pseudogene TRBV3-2) to TRBJ2-2; perhaps TRBD1 as D (5 bases). V shed 7 bases and J shed 2 bases, with 17 bases lying between them. This CDR3 is built from 16 residues. Germline V gene data show CDR1 as LGHDT and CDR2 as YNNKEL (reference sequence). The CDR3 loop reads CASTRRQGINTGELFF. DNA of the CDR3: TGTGCCAGCACCCGCCGGCAGGGAATCAACACCGGGGAGCTGTTTTTT.

This clone was observed a handful of times. The sample contains more than one DNA sequence encoding this CDR3. The chain is built from TRBV7-2 and TRBJ1-2, with D maybe TRBD1 (6 bases). The CDR3 runs 13 residues. The ends were cut back, 5 bases at V and 7 bases at J, with 14 bases in the middle. In germline, CDR1 is SGHTA, CDR2 FQGNSA. The CDR3 spells CASSLDRVAGYTF. The CDR3 nucleotides read TGTGCCAGCAGCCTGGACAGAGTCGCTGGCTACACCTTC. The full variable domain, with the rest looked up from reference TRBV7-2 and TRBJ1-2, is GAGVSQSPSNKVTEKGKDVELRCDPISGHTALYWYRQSLGQGLEFLIYFQGNSAPDKSGLPSDRFSAERTGGSVSTLTIQRTQQEDSAVYLCASSLDRVAGYTFGSGTRLTVV.

The chain employs TRBV27 and TRBJ2-3; D may be TRBD2 (6 bases). Germline values: CDR1 MNHEY, CDR2 SMNVEV (reference sequence). This CDR3 contains 16 residues. Trimming left V 1 base short and J 7 bases short, with 18 bases between. The CDR3 DNA follows: TGTGCCAGCAGTTTATTGGGGGGAGGCAGCCCAAATACGCAGTATTTT. It translates to CASSLLGGGSPNTQYF.

This clone was found once. The genes are TRBV18 and TRBJ2-3, with TRBD2 identical over 13 bases. The CDR3 consists of 16 residues. V trimming: 6 bases; J trimming: 3 bases; junction bases outside the gene matches: 6. The V gene's germline CDR1 is KGHSH and CDR2 LQKENI. CDR3: CASSRTSGRSTDTQYF. As DNA, the CDR3 is TGTGCCAGCTCGCGGACTAGCGGGAGATCAACAGATACGCAGTATTTT.

This clone was picked up a small number of times. The V and J genes are TRBV5-4 and TRBJ1-2; D might be TRBD1 (6 bases). CDR1 is SGHNT and CDR2 is YYREEE in the germline V gene (reference sequence). CDR3 length equals 15 residues. V was shortened by 5 bases and J by 4 bases, with 18 bases between the two germline ends. In DNA form, the CDR3 reads TGTGCCAGCAGGAGCTCAGTTGGACAGCTCTATGGCTACACCTTC. Translation: CASRSSVGQLYGYTF.

This chain uses TRBV4-3 with TRBJ2-2; D perhaps matches TRBD1 (6 bases). This CDR3 is 16 amino acids long. CDR1 and CDR2 (germline): LGHNA, YSLEER. Trimming left V 0 bases short and J 4 bases short, with 12 bases between. CDR3 nucleotide sequence: TGCGCCAGCAGCCAAGAGTGGGGGCGCATCACCGGGGAGCTGTTTTTT. The encoded protein is CASSQEWGRITGELFF.

The chain links TRBV7-9 to TRBJ2-5; 8 nucleotides align to TRBD1. This CDR3 is built from 15 residues. The junction had 11 bases not matched to a gene; V was cut back by 6 bases and J by 5 bases. From germline, CDR1 is SEHNR and CDR2 FQNEAQ (reference sequence). The CDR3 is CASSPYRGKRETQYF. The DNA for the CDR3 is TGTGCCAGCAGTCCCTACAGGGGGAAGAGGGAGACCCAGTACTTC.

The chain uses TRBV6-5 and TRBJ2-4; no clear D gene. Germline CDR1 and CDR2: MNHEY and SVGAGI. The CDR3 loop spans 15 amino acids. V gave up 5 bases and J gave up 1 base, with 12 bases separating them. The CDR3 DNA reads as TGTGCCAGCAGTCATCCCCGGGTGGCCAAAAACATTCAGTACTTC. Residues: CASSHPRVAKNIQYF.

This chain connects TRBV30 to TRBJ1-1; D gene uncertain. Per germline, CDR1 GTSNPN and CDR2 SVGIG (reference sequence). Trimming removed 8 bases at V and 4 bases at J, with 23 bases between. The CDR3 sequence is 15 residues long. CDR3 residues: CAQRVYQGRATEAFF. The DNA of the CDR3 is TGTGCCCAACGCGTCTACCAAGGGCGGGCCACTGAAGCTTTCTTT.

The rearrangement joins TRBV28 to TRBJ2-2; TRBD1 might be the D (6 bases). Between the trimmed V and J ends, which lost 6 bases and 2 bases, there was a span of 13 bases. This CDR3 region has 15 residues. From germline, CDR1 is MDHEN and CDR2 SYDVKM. CDR3 protein: CASSPQGPNTGELFF. As DNA, the CDR3 is TGTGCCAGCAGCCCCCAGGGGCCCAACACCGGGGAGCTGTTTTTT.

This chain uses TRBV11-2 with TRBJ2-1, with 10 bases that match TRBD2. V trimming: 0 bases; J trimming: 2 bases; junction bases outside the gene matches: 7. The CDR3 totals 18 residues. Germline V gives CDR1 SGHAT, CDR2 FQNNGV. Here the CDR3 reads CASSLDRGLAPTYNEQFF. In DNA, the CDR3 is TGTGCCAGCAGCTTAGATAGGGGACTAGCGCCCACCTACAATGAGCAGTTCTTC.

The genes are TRBV7-8 and TRBJ2-1; no firm D call. The germline V gene encodes CDR1 SGHVS and CDR2 FQNEAQ. V dropped 1 base and J dropped 9 bases, with 10 bases sitting between them. The CDR3 spans 13 residues. The CDR3 nucleotides read TGTGCCAGCAGCTTAGGGCTAGTTGGTGAGCAGTTCTTC. This encodes CASSLGLVGEQFF.

This chain joins TRBV3-1 (or the pseudogene TRBV3-2) and TRBJ2-5, with 9 bases fitting TRBD2. This CDR3 comprises 12 residues. Germline V gives CDR1 LGHDT, CDR2 YNNKEL (reference sequence). The CDR3: CATQREEETQYF. The CDR3 DNA reads as TGTGCAACCCAGCGGGAGGAAGAGACCCAGTACTTC.

This rearrangement joins TRBV24-1 to TRBJ2-1, with 15 bases aligning to TRBD2. J was trimmed by 7 bases and V by 4 bases; bases with no gene match: 7. The CDR3 is 17 amino acids. From germline, CDR1 is KGHDR and CDR2 SFDVKD. In DNA, the CDR3 is TGTGCCACCAGTGACCCCGGGACTAGCGGGAGGCGGAATGAGCAGTTCTTC. It codes for CATSDPGTSGRRNEQFF.

CDR3 nucleotides: TGTGCCAGCAGCCAATCAAGAGGATCCGGGGTGGACAGAAACTCACCCCTCCACTTT. The encoded protein is CASSQSRGSGVDRNSPLHF. This chain joins TRBV16 and TRBJ1-6, with a tentative D call TRBD1 (6 bases). This CDR3 region has 19 residues. Germline V gene data show CDR1 as KGHSY and CDR2 as FQNENV. V lost 0 bases and J lost 10, with 25 bases in between.

The chain couples TRBV30 to TRBJ1-6, with D perhaps TRBD1 (6 bases). The CDR3 consists of 15 residues. V was pared by 2 bases and J by 10 bases, with 18 bases between. Per germline, CDR1 GTSNPN and CDR2 SVGIG (reference sequence). The CDR3 nucleotides read TGTGCCTGGAGTACCTTTCGGGGGGCATTGTCACCCCTCCACTTT. This gives the protein CAWSTFRGALSPLHF.